A selection of T cell receptor beta chains follows, all from one sample in a study of OX40 agonist ivuxolimab in advanced cancers. Measured with immunoSEQ multiplex PCR; TCRdb has only the in-frame clones, and not every one. The table shows fewer than 60,000 clones, with 82% occurring only once. The sequencing here drew on CD4+ or CD8+ T cells sorted from blood, taken in a trial of the OX40 agonist ivuxolimab. The receptors were sampled from an adult with an advanced solid tumor such as melanoma, head and neck, liver or kidney cancer. Both conserved end residues are part of each CDR3.

>TRBJ2-6|TRBV4-1
CASSRDRSSFSGANVLTF
>TRBJ2-7|TRBV30
CAWKDRGYEQYF
>TRBJ2-3|TRBV12-5
CASATGGGTDTQYF
>TRBJ1-5|TRBV7-6
CASSLTRASNQPQHF
>TRBJ1-2|TRBV28
CASSVTQGGVGYTF
>TRBJ2-7|TRBV2
CASCRDRDSYEQYF
>TRBJ1-5|TRBV18
CASSPRRTPSGYQPQHF
>TRBJ2-7|TRBV7-9
CASSFGTSGGHEQYF
>TRBJ1-2|TRBV6-5
CASSSSPTANYGYTF
>TRBJ2-1|TRBV15
CATSREIAGVFLNEQFF
>TRBJ2-6|TRBV6-6
CATLGGLLRGANVLTF
>TRBJ1-2|TRBV2
CASSEKALSYGYTF
>TRBJ1-5|TRBV5-1
CASSLGGVGDQPQHF
>TRBJ2-1|TRBV18
CASSPTSPGEQFF
>TRBJ1-1|TRBV14
CASSQWEDRGEAFF
>TRBJ1-1|TRBV11-2
CASSRDRGGTEAFF